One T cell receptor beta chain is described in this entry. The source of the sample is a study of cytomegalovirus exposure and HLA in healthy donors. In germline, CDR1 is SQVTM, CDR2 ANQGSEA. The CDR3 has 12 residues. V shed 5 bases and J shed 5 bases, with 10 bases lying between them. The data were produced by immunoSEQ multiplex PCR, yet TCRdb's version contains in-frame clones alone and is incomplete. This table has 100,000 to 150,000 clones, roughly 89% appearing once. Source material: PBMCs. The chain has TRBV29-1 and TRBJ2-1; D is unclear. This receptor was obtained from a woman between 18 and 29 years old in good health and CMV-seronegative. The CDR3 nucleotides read TGCAGCGTTCTAGTTAGCCACAATGAGCAGTTCTTC. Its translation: CSVLVSHNEQFF.